The rows below give T cell receptor beta chains drawn from one sample of a study of identifying expanded T cells in peripheral blood. Only in-frame clones appear in the TCRdb table, and some are missing; sequencing was by immunoSEQ multiplex PCR. Of approximately 80,000 clones listed, 84% are singletons. The specimen was blood. Source of these receptors: a person aged 18 to 69 in good health. Each CDR3 is given with its conserved first and last residue. A D gene is named only where the DNA matches it firmly. Clone size is shown for a subset of rows, as once, few, many or a class of expanded clone.

TRBV5-1	few	TRBJ2-2	TRBD2	TGCGCCAGCAGCCTTGGGACTAGCGGGAGTTTCACCGGGGAGCTGTTTTTT	CASSLGTSGSFTGELFF
TRBV27	NA	TRBJ1-1	NA	TGTGCCAGCAGTTTAATCCTGGACAGCTTGAACACTGAAGCTTTCTTT	CASSLILDSLNTEAFF
TRBV7-9	NA	TRBJ2-7	NA	TGTGCCAGCAGCCCACCACTAGGAAGTATCTACGAGCAGTACTTC	CASSPPLGSIYEQYF
TRBV28	NA	TRBJ2-7	NA	TGTGCCAGCAGTGGGCCTCCGGAGACCTACGAGCAGTACTTC	CASSGPPETYEQYF
TRBV11-2	NA	TRBJ1-3	NA	TGTGCCAGCAGCCCAACGGGGGGGGCAGCCACTGGAAACACCATATATTTT	CASSPTGGAATGNTIYF
TRBV10-1	NA	TRBJ1-1	TRBD1	TGCGCCAGCAGTGAGCGAGGGACAGGGGCTTCTGAAGCTTTCTTT	CASSERGTGASEAFF
TRBV7-8	NA	TRBJ2-7	TRBD2	TGTGCCAGCAGCGCCACGGGACTAGCGGGAGGCAACGAGCAGTACTTC	CASSATGLAGGNEQYF
TRBV19	NA	TRBJ2-2	NA	TGTGCCAGTAGTTCGCGGCCGGGTCCCGGGGAGCTGTTTTTT	CASSSRPGPGELFF
TRBV28	NA	TRBJ2-5	NA	TGTGCCAGCAGTTTTCGGACGGGCAACCAAGAGACCCAGTACTTC	CASSFRTGNQETQYF
TRBV9	NA	TRBJ2-6	NA	TGTGCCAGCAGCGTAGACTCTGGGGCCAACGTCCTGACTTTC	CASSVDSGANVLTF
TRBV9	NA	TRBJ2-1	NA	TGTGCCAGCAGCGTAGCTACGGGGGGCCGAAGCTCCTACAATGAGCAGTTCTTC	CASSVATGGRSSYNEQFF
TRBV5-1	NA	TRBJ1-1	NA	TGCGCCAGCAGCCTTTCTTTGACGGGGACTGAAGCTTTCTTT	CASSLSLTGTEAFF
TRBV5-1	NA	TRBJ2-5	NA	TGCGCCAGCAGCCCCCTGCCCCAAGAGACCCAGTACTTC	CASSPLPQETQYF
TRBV4-1	NA	TRBJ2-7	TRBD2	TGCGCCAGCAGCCAACCGTATGCTAGCGGGAGACTCTACGAGCAGTACTTC	CASSQPYASGRLYEQYF
TRBV7-2	NA	TRBJ2-7	NA	TGTGCCAGCAGCTACTTCGACGACTACGAGCAGTACTTC	CASSYFDDYEQYF
TRBV4-1	once	TRBJ1-1	NA	TGCGCCAGCAGCCTTTTACAGGTTACCACTAACACTGAAGCTTTCTTT	CASSLLQVTTNTEAFF
TRBV28	once	TRBJ1-1	NA	TGTGCCAGCCTGACAAACACTGAAGCTTTCTTT	CASLTNTEAFF
TRBV9	NA	TRBJ2-2	NA	TGTGCCAGCAGCGTGGGGACAAAAGCCGGCACCGGGGAGCTGTTTTTT	CASSVGTKAGTGELFF
TRBV6-1	NA	TRBJ1-5	NA	TGTGCCAGCAGTAGTCCCGTGGATCAGCCCCAGCATTTT	CASSSPVDQPQHF
TRBV7-2	NA	TRBJ2-3	NA	TGTGCCAGCACCCCCATAGGTGGGGCTCCAGATACGCAGTATTTT	CASTPIGGAPDTQYF
TRBV29-1	few	TRBJ1-1	TRBD1	TGCAGCGTTCAGGGGGGTATTGGGGCCACTGAAGCTTTCTTT	CSVQGGIGATEAFF
TRBV7-8	NA	TRBJ1-3	NA	TGTGCCAGCAGCTTATGGAGGGGGGGAGGAAACACCATATATTTT	CASSLWRGGGNTIYF
TRBV5-4	NA	TRBJ2-7	TRBD2	TGTGCCAGCAGCTGGCGCGGAGCGGGGGCCTACGAGCAGTACTTC	CASSWRGAGAYEQYF
TRBV7-3	NA	TRBJ2-1	NA	TGTGCCAGCAGCTTAGACGGCTACAATGAGCAGTTCTTC	CASSLDGYNEQFF
TRBV6-4	NA	TRBJ2-2	NA	TGTGCCAGCAGTGCGCTCACCGGGGAGCTGTTTTTT	CASSALTGELFF
TRBV30	NA	TRBJ2-1	NA	TGTGCCTGGAGTTCAGACAATGAGCAGTTCTTC	CAWSSDNEQFF
TRBV4-3	once	TRBJ2-3	NA	TGCGCCAGCAGCCAACGACGGGGAGTAACAGATACGCAGTATTTT	CASSQRRGVTDTQYF